This T cell receptor beta chain was recorded in a study of Ad26.COV2.S vaccination and SARS-CoV-2 variants. The table lists this clone with a count of one. TCRdb's table, derived via immunoSEQ multiplex PCR, lists solely in-frame clones and lacks some. This sample has some 480,000 clones, with roughly nine tenths found just once. The CDR3 sequence is 12 residues long. V dropped 5 bases and J dropped 5 bases, with 9 bases sitting between them. Germline CDR1 is SGHTA and CDR2 is FQGNSA. This sample's treatment: about 20 received Ad26.COV2.S at low or high dose, single or two shots; about 5 received placebo; per-sample allocation not given. Day 63 following the first vaccine or placebo injection was when the samples were taken. Boston hosted the donor, who was an adult aged 18-55 years.

The clonotype comes from a person aged 18-65 years who received the Ad26.COV2.S COVID-19 vaccine or a placebo. This chain uses TRBV7-2 with TRBJ2-5; D is uncertain. This material consisted of peripheral blood, taken in a trial of Ad26.COV2.S vaccine versus placebo. CDR3 sequence: CASSLRSETQYF. The CDR3 region has the DNA TGTGCCAGCAGCCTGAGGTCGGAGACCCAGTACTTC.